This passage covers 18 T cell receptor beta chains from one sample sequenced in a study of T cell repertoires in aging, cancer and after chemotherapy. TCR beta rearrangements were amplified from peripheral blood genomic DNA. Rearranged V-D-J TRB sequences were amplified with a mixed TRB-A/B primer pool. MiXCR was run by TCRdb on the multiplex PCR reads, yielding one entry per CDR3 protein. The sample carries about 1,400 distinct CDR3 sequences, approximately 23% recorded once. The sequencing input was blood. All receptors come from a human donor with a solid tumor.

The gene calls are TRBV6-5 and TRBJ2-7; D perhaps matches TRBD2 (5 bases). The CDR3 extends over 13 amino acids. Per germline, CDR1 MNHEY and CDR2 SVGAGI. The V and J ends lost 5 bases and 6 bases respectively, with 14 bases between them. CDR3 in DNA: TGTGCCAGCAGTGAGGGTCATCTTGGCGAGCAGTACTTC. Protein product: CASSEGHLGEQYF.

A note on this clonotype: Since a much larger clone is just one base distant, this may be a read error. The chain carries TRBV6-2 or TRBV6-3 and TRBJ1-2; no reliable D call. CDR3 length: 13 residues. Germline V gene lookup returns CDR1 MNHEY and CDR2 SVGEGT. V gave up 6 bases and J gave up 3 bases, with 11 bases separating them. CDR3 bases: TGTGCCAGCAGCTCCCCCTGGGACTATGGCTACACCTTC. Translating it yields CASSSPWDYGYTF.

The chain joins TRBV20-1 to TRBJ1-3; D is uncertain. This CDR3 is 15 amino acids long. V dropped 0 bases and J dropped 4 bases, with 13 bases sitting between them. CDR1 DFQATT and CDR2 SNEGSKA come from the germline V gene (reference sequence). Written as DNA, the CDR3 is TGCAGTGCTAGAGATGAGGGCCGGGTAGGAAACACCATATATTTT. Its protein product is CSARDEGRVGNTIYF.

CDR3 residues: CASSSDRGAGNTIYF. The CDR3 DNA sequence: TGTGCCAGCAGCTCTGACAGGGGGGCTGGAAACACCATATATTTT. V and J are TRBV7-2 and TRBJ1-3, with TRBD1 matching over 9 bases. Germline lookup yields CDR1 SGHTA and CDR2 FQGNSA. V trimming: 4 bases; J trimming: 2 bases; junction bases outside the gene matches: 3. This CDR3 has 15 residues.

This chain joins TRBV4-3 and TRBJ1-5; no firm D call. From germline, CDR1 is LGHNA and CDR2 YSLEER. There are 13 residues in the CDR3. Trimming shortened V by 0 bases and J by 10 bases, and 10 bases separated the two germline ends. CDR3 coding DNA: TGCGCCAGCAGCCAAGATTGGCAGAGCCCCCAGCATTTT. Protein product: CASSQDWQSPQHF.

The chain has TRBV7-9 and TRBJ1-1; D is uncertain. The CDR3 has 17 residues. Germline CDR1 and CDR2: SEHNR and FQNEAQ (reference sequence). Trimming pared 8 bases from V and 0 bases from J, leaving 22 bases between. This chain's CDR3 is CASHSGRRWSLNTEAFF. The CDR3 region has the DNA TGTGCCAGCCACTCGGGCCGACGGTGGTCTCTGAACACTGAAGCTTTCTTT.

This clonotype came up a few times. This chain joins TRBV4-1 and TRBJ1-5; tentative D call: TRBD1 (5 bases). The CDR3 runs to 15 residues. The V end was cut by 0 bases, the J end by 0 bases, with 6 bases between. Germline CDR1 and CDR2: MGHRA and YSYEKL. CDR3 region: CASSQEQASNQPQHF. In DNA, the CDR3 is TGCGCCAGCAGCCAAGAACAGGCTAGCAATCAGCCCCAGCATTTT.

This clonotype is classed as medium-sized. CDR3 region: CASSGTFYGYTF. The CDR3 DNA is TGTGCCAGCAGCGGGACCTTCTATGGCTACACCTTC. The chain uses TRBV6-1 and TRBJ1-2; tentatively, D is TRBD1 (5 bases). The CDR3 spans 12 residues. CDR1 and CDR2 (germline): MNHNS, SASEGT. Trimming removed 6 bases at V and 4 bases at J, with 9 bases between.

A few counts support this clonotype. The CDR3 region is CASSIRTGNTGELFF. The CDR3 DNA reads TGTGCCAGTAGTATCAGGACAGGGAACACCGGGGAGCTGTTTTTT. The genes are TRBV19 and TRBJ2-2, with 7 bases identical to TRBD1. With V trimmed by 3 bases and J by 1 base, 2 bases remained unmatched. CDR1 LNHDA and CDR2 SQIVND come from the germline V gene (reference sequence). CDR3 length: 15 residues.

This clonotype is medium-sized. The chain combines TRBV28 with TRBJ2-2; tentatively, D is TRBD2 (6 bases). CDR1 is MDHEN and CDR2 is SYDVKM in the germline V gene. The CDR3 is made up of 14 amino acids. Trimming took off 5 bases at V and 7 bases at J, with 14 bases between the two ends. CDR3 in DNA: TGTGCCAGCAGTCCATCTAGCGCCAGCGGGGAGCTGTTTTTT. Residues: CASSPSSASGELFF.

This chain uses TRBV4-2 with TRBJ1-4; a possible D gene is TRBD1 (6 bases). Germline V gene lookup returns CDR1 LGHNA and CDR2 YNFKEQ. Trimming removed 4 bases at V and 3 bases at J, with 18 bases between. This CDR3 has 17 residues. DNA of the CDR3: TGTGCCAGCAGCCGTCGCTCAGACAGGATTTCTAATGAAAAACTGTTTTTT. Its translation is CASSRRSDRISNEKLFF.

By share, this clonotype counts as large. This chain connects TRBV5-4 to TRBJ2-3, with D tentatively TRBD1 (6 bases). This CDR3 spans 14 amino acids. Germline V lookup: CDR1 SGHNT, CDR2 YYREEE (reference sequence). V was trimmed by 4 bases and J by 3 bases, leaving 12 bases between them. The CDR3 sequence: CASSPDRSTDTQYF. The CDR3 nucleotides are TGTGCCAGCAGCCCTGACAGGTCGACAGATACGCAGTATTTT.

By sample share, this clonotype is large. This chain uses TRBV27 with TRBJ1-6; a possible D gene is TRBD1 (5 bases). Trimming removed 3 bases from V and 10 bases from J, with 16 bases in between. Per germline, CDR1 MNHEY and CDR2 SMNVEV (reference sequence). The CDR3 covers 15 residues. CDR3 bases: TGTGCCAGCAGTTTTTATGGGACTAAATCATCACCCCTCCACTTT. Its translation is CASSFYGTKSSPLHF.

This clonotype is medium-sized within its sample. DNA of the CDR3: TGCGCCAGCAGCTTATTGAATGAGCAGTTCTTC. Protein product: CASSLLNEQFF. V is TRBV5-1 and J is TRBJ2-1; D unresolved. V was pared by 2 bases and J by 7 bases, with 4 bases between. Germline CDR1 is SGHRS and CDR2 is YFSETQ. This CDR3 has 11 residues.

This clonotype is deemed medium-sized. The rearrangement links TRBV6-6 to TRBJ1-2; 9 positions agree with TRBD1. Germline V CDR1 and CDR2: MNHNY, SVGAGI (reference sequence). This CDR3 spans 16 amino acids. V shed 7 bases and J 1 base; nucleotides not matched to a gene: 10. The CDR3 DNA follows: TGTGCCAGCACTGGGGGACAGGGACGGGATAACTATGGCTACACCTTC. The encoded protein is CASTGGQGRDNYGYTF.

Sample share makes this clonotype large (0.1 to 1%). Germline is not matched at one junction end, which may reflect a read error. This chain uses TRBV19 with TRBJ2-2; tentatively, D is TRBD1 (6 bases). Per germline, CDR1 LNHDA and CDR2 SQIVND (reference sequence). This CDR3 spans 15 amino acids. The CDR3, as DNA: TGTGCCACTAGTTTTTCGGACAGTTATACCGGGGAGCTGTTTTTT. This translates into CATSFSDSYTGELFF.

The rearrangement joins TRBV11-2 to TRBJ1-1; D ambiguous. The CDR3 is made up of 13 amino acids. V lost 3 bases and J lost 2, with 7 bases in between. In germline, CDR1 is SGHAT, CDR2 FQNNGV. The CDR3 bases are TGTGCCAGCAGCTTGTCGGGAAACACTGAAGCTTTCTTT. Its protein product is CASSLSGNTEAFF.

The chain couples TRBV25-1 to TRBJ1-5, with 8 bases that match TRBD1. The CDR3 extends over 14 amino acids. The V gene end was trimmed by 6 bases and the J gene end by 5 bases; junction bases not matched to a gene: 6. Looked up from germline, CDR1 is MGHDK and CDR2 is SYGVNS. CDR3 amino acids: CASRRTGNDQPQHF. For the CDR3, the DNA is TGTGCCAGCAGGAGGACAGGGAATGATCAGCCCCAGCATTTT.